This is a list of T cell receptor beta chains from one sample in a study of T-cell memory formation after mild COVID-19. TCRdb analysed the 5' RACE reads with MiXCR anew, one entry per CDR3 protein. This sample has around 90,000 distinct CDR3 sequences, with around 15% found just once. The sequencing input was PBMCs or a T cell subset sorted from them (not recorded which). The receptor source for this set is a man between 18 and 35 years old who had mild COVID-19 (a few samples of this study predate the infection). Cell type and time point are not known. Both conserved end residues are part of each CDR3. Fields, in order: CDR3 protein, CDR3 DNA, V gene, J gene, clone size, D gene. D genes are given only for firm matches. Where a row states a size, it is once, few, many or the class of an expanded clone; other rows omit it.

CDR3: CASSRDLQGPDEQFF; DNA: TGTGCCAGCAGCCGAGACCTACAGGGACCCGATGAGCAGTTCTTC; V: TRBV7-9; J: TRBJ2-1; size: .; D: .
CDR3: CASSTRSWDRVKETQYF; DNA: TGTGCCAGCAGTACTCGCTCCTGGGACAGGGTCAAAGAGACCCAGTACTTC; V: TRBV27; J: TRBJ2-5; size: few; D: TRBD1
CDR3: CASSRRTGENNQPQHF; DNA: TGTGCCAGTAGTAGGCGGACAGGGGAAAACAATCAGCCCCAGCATTTT; V: TRBV19; J: TRBJ1-5; size: .; D: TRBD1
CDR3: CASSPNFYEQFF; DNA: TGTGCCAGCAGCCCCAACTTTTATGAGCAGTTCTTC; V: TRBV6-5; J: TRBJ2-1; size: .; D: .
CDR3: CASSLKGPEAFF; DNA: TGTGCCAGCAGTTTAAAGGGCCCTGAAGCTTTCTTT; V: TRBV12-3/TRBV12-4; J: TRBJ1-1; size: once; D: .
CDR3: CASRPPGQLNSPLHF; DNA: TGTGCCAGCAGACCTCCGGGACAGCTTAATTCACCCCTCCACTTT; V: TRBV3-1; J: TRBJ1-6; size: .; D: TRBD1
CDR3: CASSQVVEDPRVYGYTF; DNA: TGCGCCAGCAGCCAAGTAGTCGAGGATCCCAGGGTCTATGGCTACACCTTC; V: TRBV4-1; J: TRBJ1-2; size: .; D: .
CDR3: CASSPGQGAIQPQHF; DNA: TGCGCCAGCAGCCCAGGACAGGGGGCGATCCAGCCCCAGCATTTT; V: TRBV5-1; J: TRBJ1-5; size: .; D: TRBD1
CDR3: CASTVGTAYTDTQYF; DNA: TGTGCCAGCACCGTAGGGACGGCCTACACAGATACGCAGTATTTT; V: TRBV7-8; J: TRBJ2-3; size: many; D: .
CDR3: CASSLVQGQYGYTF; DNA: TGTGCCAGCAGCTTAGTGCAGGGCCAGTATGGCTACACCTTC; V: TRBV7-2; J: TRBJ1-2; size: .; D: .
CDR3: CSVHLGAANEQFF; DNA: TGCAGCGTGCACCTGGGTGCGGCAAATGAGCAGTTCTTC; V: TRBV29-1; J: TRBJ2-1; size: .; D: .
CDR3: CASSLLTGNEQFF; DNA: TGTGCCAGCAGTCTATTGACAGGGAACGAGCAGTTCTTC; V: TRBV27; J: TRBJ2-1; size: .; D: TRBD1
CDR3: CASLIGPGGIPYEQYF; DNA: TGTGCCAGCCTCATCGGGCCGGGGGGGATCCCCTACGAGCAGTACTTC; V: TRBV6-5; J: TRBJ2-7; size: many; D: TRBD2
CDR3: CASSHNSGRLNEQFF; DNA: TGCGCCAGCAGTCACAATAGCGGGCGACTTAATGAGCAGTTCTTC; V: TRBV4-1; J: TRBJ2-1; size: .; D: TRBD2
CDR3: CASSSEPYGYTF; DNA: TGCGCCAGCAGCTCCGAGCCCTATGGCTACACCTTC; V: TRBV5-1; J: TRBJ1-2; size: many; D: .
CDR3: CASSLGTGAVGYTF; DNA: TGTGCCAGCAGCTTAGGGACAGGGGCTGTTGGCTACACCTTC; V: TRBV7-9; J: TRBJ1-2; size: .; D: TRBD1
CDR3: CASRTGQSNTEAFF; DNA: TGTGCCAGCAGGACGGGACAGTCGAACACTGAAGCTTTCTTT; V: TRBV27; J: TRBJ1-1; size: .; D: TRBD1
CDR3: CASSPERGSYEQYF; DNA: TGTGCCAGCTCACCAGAGCGGGGTTCCTACGAGCAGTACTTC; V: TRBV18; J: TRBJ2-7; size: .; D: TRBD2
CDR3: CASSSESWDIQYF; DNA: TGTGCCAGCAGCTCAGAGTCTTGGGACATTCAGTACTTC; V: TRBV11-2; J: TRBJ2-4; size: few; D: .
CDR3: CASILSSGAGDTQYF; DNA: TGTGCCAGCATCCTCTCTAGCGGGGCAGGGGATACGCAGTATTTT; V: TRBV7-6; J: TRBJ2-3; size: .; D: TRBD2
CDR3: CASRSGTGNNEQFF; DNA: TGTGCCAGTCGATCCGGGACAGGGAACAATGAGCAGTTCTTC; V: TRBV2; J: TRBJ2-1; size: .; D: TRBD1
CDR3: CASSFGRGPSYEQYF; DNA: TGTGCCAGCAGCTTTGGCAGGGGGCCGAGCTACGAGCAGTACTTC; V: TRBV7-7; J: TRBJ2-7; size: many; D: TRBD1
CDR3: CASSLGEDYNEQFF; DNA: TGCGCCAGCAGCTTGGGCGAGGACTACAATGAGCAGTTCTTC; V: TRBV5-1; J: TRBJ2-1; size: many; D: .
CDR3: CANGNHYNEQFF; DNA: TGTGCCAACGGGAACCACTACAATGAGCAGTTCTTC; V: TRBV2; J: TRBJ2-1; size: .; D: .
CDR3: CASSDTLNTEAFF; DNA: TGTGCCAGCAGCGACACACTGAACACTGAAGCTTTCTTT; V: TRBV12-3/TRBV12-4; J: TRBJ1-1; size: few; D: .
CDR3: CASSYSASGAGNQPQHF; DNA: TGTGCCAGCAGTTACTCGGCCTCAGGGGCAGGCAATCAGCCCCAGCATTTT; V: TRBV6-5; J: TRBJ1-5; size: few; D: .
CDR3: CASSLVGGYEQYF; DNA: TGTGCCAGCAGCTTAGTAGGGGGCTACGAGCAGTACTTC; V: TRBV7-2; J: TRBJ2-7; size: .; D: .
CDR3: CASSQDGAGWTEAFF; DNA: TGTGCCAGCAGCCAAGATGGGGCAGGGTGGACTGAAGCTTTCTTT; V: TRBV14; J: TRBJ1-1; size: .; D: .
CDR3: CASSFGPNYGYTF; DNA: TGTGCCAGCAGTTTTGGGCCTAACTATGGCTACACCTTC; V: TRBV7-8; J: TRBJ1-2; size: .; D: .
CDR3: CASSGESGNEQFF; DNA: TGCGCCAGCAGCGGGGAAAGTGGGAATGAGCAGTTCTTC; V: TRBV4-1; J: TRBJ2-1; size: .; D: .
CDR3: CASSVDPGMNTEAFF; DNA: TGTGCCAGCAGCGTAGATCCAGGGATGAACACTGAAGCTTTCTTT; V: TRBV9; J: TRBJ1-1; size: few; D: .
CDR3: CATSREGTGYEQYF; DNA: TGTGCCACCAGCAGAGAGGGAACAGGGTACGAGCAGTACTTC; V: TRBV15; J: TRBJ2-7; size: .; D: .
CDR3: CASSVGAGGALETQYF; DNA: TGTGCCAGCAGCGTAGGGGCAGGGGGCGCGTTGGAGACCCAGTACTTC; V: TRBV9; J: TRBJ2-5; size: .; D: TRBD1
CDR3: CASSYPDNEQFF; DNA: TGTGCCAGCAGTTACCCTGACAATGAGCAGTTCTTC; V: TRBV6-6; J: TRBJ2-1; size: .; D: .
CDR3: CASGAGANTGELFF; DNA: TGTGCCAGCGGAGCGGGGGCGAACACCGGGGAGCTGTTTTTT; V: TRBV4-2; J: TRBJ2-2; size: .; D: TRBD2
CDR3: CASKVGTGQETQYF; DNA: TGTGCCAGCAAAGTTGGGACAGGGCAAGAGACCCAGTACTTC; V: TRBV12-3/TRBV12-4; J: TRBJ2-5; size: few; D: TRBD1
CDR3: CASSDREDYEQYF; DNA: TGCGCCAGCAGCGACAGGGAGGACTACGAGCAGTACTTC; V: TRBV4-1; J: TRBJ2-7; size: few; D: .
CDR3: CASSLMGRAPTDTQYF; DNA: TGTGCCAGCAGCTTAATGGGCCGGGCTCCCACAGATACGCAGTATTTT; V: TRBV7-8; J: TRBJ2-3; size: .; D: .
CDR3: CASSLNRANSPLHF; DNA: TGTGCCAGCAGCTTAAATAGGGCTAATTCACCCCTCCACTTT; V: TRBV7-2; J: TRBJ1-6; size: .; D: .
CDR3: CASSTQGAEGEQYF; DNA: TGTGCCAGCAGCACACAGGGGGCAGAGGGCGAGCAGTACTTC; V: TRBV6-6; J: TRBJ2-7; size: .; D: TRBD1
CDR3: CASSLAGIPLHF; DNA: TGTGCCAGCAGCTTAGCGGGTATTCCCCTCCACTTT; V: TRBV7-9; J: TRBJ1-6; size: many; D: .
CDR3: CASSLAQLAGDQETQYF; DNA: TGTGCCAGCAGCTTAGCACAACTAGCGGGGGACCAAGAGACCCAGTACTTC; V: TRBV7-2; J: TRBJ2-5; size: .; D: TRBD2
CDR3: CASSKGPKQFF; DNA: TGTGCCAGCAGTAAAGGCCCTAAGCAGTTCTTC; V: TRBV6-5; J: TRBJ2-1; size: few; D: .
CDR3: CASLRGTGGPNEQFF; DNA: TGTGCCAGCCTAAGGGGAACGGGGGGCCCCAATGAGCAGTTCTTC; V: TRBV12-3/TRBV12-4; J: TRBJ2-1; size: .; D: .
CDR3: CSVKTGVLYGYTF; DNA: TGCAGCGTCAAGACAGGGGTCCTTTATGGCTACACCTTC; V: TRBV29-1; J: TRBJ1-2; size: .; D: TRBD1
CDR3: CASSQVDEGPEAFF; DNA: TGTGCCAGCAGCCAAGTCGACGAAGGGCCTGAAGCTTTCTTT; V: TRBV4-2; J: TRBJ1-1; size: .; D: .
CDR3: CASSPRTGGPGANVLTF; DNA: TGCGCCAGCAGCCCTAGGACAGGAGGCCCTGGGGCCAACGTCCTGACTTTC; V: TRBV4-1; J: TRBJ2-6; size: few; D: TRBD1
CDR3: CGVRGDFSYEQYF; DNA: TGCGGGGTCCGGGGGGACTTCTCCTACGAGCAGTACTTC; V: TRBV29-1; J: TRBJ2-7; size: few; D: TRBD2
CDR3: CASTLVRQEAFF; DNA: TGTGCCAGCACCTTGGTAAGACAGGAAGCTTTCTTT; V: TRBV7-9; J: TRBJ1-1; size: few; D: .
CDR3: CASSPGQYNEQFF; DNA: TGTGCCAGCAGCCCGGGACAGTACAATGAGCAGTTCTTC; V: TRBV7-6; J: TRBJ2-1; size: many; D: TRBD1
CDR3: CASSAGPNTEAFF; DNA: TGTGCCAGCAGCGCGGGACCGAACACTGAAGCTTTCTTT; V: TRBV9; J: TRBJ1-1; size: few; D: .
CDR3: CASRVPAAGDNEQFF; DNA: TGTGCCAGCAGGGTCCCTGCAGCGGGGGACAATGAGCAGTTCTTC; V: TRBV7-2; J: TRBJ2-1; size: many; D: TRBD2
CDR3: CASSSRNQPQHF; DNA: TGTGCCAGCAGTTCTCGCAATCAGCCCCAGCATTTT; V: TRBV12-3/TRBV12-4; J: TRBJ1-5; size: few; D: .
CDR3: CASRPSGANVLTF; DNA: TGTGCCAGCAGGCCTTCTGGGGCCAACGTCCTGACTTTC; V: TRBV7-3; J: TRBJ2-6; size: .; D: .
CDR3: CASSVAGALGEQFF; DNA: TGTGCCAGCAGCGTAGCTGGAGCTCTAGGCGAGCAGTTCTTC; V: TRBV9; J: TRBJ2-1; size: .; D: .
CDR3: CASSLAAGAETEAFF; DNA: TGCGCCAGCAGCTTGGCCGCGGGGGCCGAGACTGAAGCTTTCTTT; V: TRBV5-1; J: TRBJ1-1; size: few; D: .
CDR3: CAWTLDGPNYGYTF; DNA: TGTGCCTGGACCCTCGACGGCCCTAACTATGGCTACACCTTC; V: TRBV30; J: TRBJ1-2; size: few; D: .
CDR3: CASSFSARLAGGTDTQYF; DNA: TGTGCCAGCAGCTTTAGTGCTAGACTAGCGGGGGGCACAGATACGCAGTATTTT; V: TRBV7-8; J: TRBJ2-3; size: many; D: TRBD2